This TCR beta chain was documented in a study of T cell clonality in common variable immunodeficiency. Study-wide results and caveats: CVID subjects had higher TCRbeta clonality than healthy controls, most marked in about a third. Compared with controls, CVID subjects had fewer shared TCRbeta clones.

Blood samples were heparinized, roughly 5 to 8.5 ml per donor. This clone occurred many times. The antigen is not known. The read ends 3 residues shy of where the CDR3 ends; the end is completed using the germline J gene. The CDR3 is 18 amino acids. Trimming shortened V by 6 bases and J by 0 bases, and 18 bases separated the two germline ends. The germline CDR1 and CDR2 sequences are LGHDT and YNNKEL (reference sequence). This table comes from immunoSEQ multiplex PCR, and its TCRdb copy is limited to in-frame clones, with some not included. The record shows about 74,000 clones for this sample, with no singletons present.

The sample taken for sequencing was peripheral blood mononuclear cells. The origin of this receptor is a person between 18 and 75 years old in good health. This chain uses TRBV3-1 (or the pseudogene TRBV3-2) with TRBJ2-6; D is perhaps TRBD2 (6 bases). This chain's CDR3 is CASRTLGGRGSGANVLTF. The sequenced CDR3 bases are TGTGCCAGCAGAACATTGGGAGGAAGGGGCTCTGGGGCCAACGTC.